These 17 T cell receptor beta chains came from one sample sequenced in a study of PD-L1 blockade in urothelial cancer. Using immunoSEQ multiplex PCR, the repertoire was profiled, and TCRdb retains in-frame clones only, with some absent. This sample has 60,000 or so clones, with around 86% found just once. Time point specified: pretreatment peripheral blood. Material: PBMCs, obtained around atezolizumab (anti-PD-L1) treatment. These receptors were taken from a man aged 70 or older with urothelial cancer.

This chain joins TRBV6-1 and TRBJ2-7; 7 positions agree with TRBD1. The CDR3 has 12 amino acids. Germline lookup yields CDR1 MNHNS and CDR2 SASEGT. V trimming: 8 bases; J trimming: 4 bases; junction bases outside the gene matches: 5. Here the CDR3 DNA reads TGTGCCAGCCTAGGGGACAGATACGAGCAGTACTTC. This gives the protein CASLGDRYEQYF.

J is TRBJ2-7 and V is TRBV28; the match to TRBD1 covers 12 bases. The J segment lost 5 bases and the V segment lost 4 bases, leaving 6 bases of the junction unmatched. Germline CDR1 and CDR2: MDHEN and SYDVKM. The CDR3 totals 15 residues. CDR3 nucleotide sequence: TGTGCCAGCAGTTCCTCCGGGACAGGGGGCCACGAGCAGTACTTC. Translated, it gives CASSSSGTGGHEQYF. Full variable domain (missing parts from reference TRBV28 and TRBJ2-7): DVKVTQSSRYLVKRTGEKVFLECVQDMDHENMFWYRQDPGLGLRLIYFSYDVKMKEKGDIPEGYSVSREKKERFSLILESASTNQTSMYLCASSSSGTGGHEQYFGPGTRLTVT.

The V and J genes are TRBV5-1 and TRBJ2-7, with TRBD1 identical over 10 bases. J gave up 2 bases and V 6 bases, and 5 bases lay outside the gene matches. The CDR3 sequence is 14 residues long. Germline CDR1 and CDR2: SGHRS and YFSETQ. CDR3 in amino acids: CASMTGTGAYEQYF. The CDR3 coding sequence is TGCGCCAGCATGACTGGGACAGGGGCCTACGAGCAGTACTTC.

The V and J genes are TRBV6-5 and TRBJ2-5, with 10 nucleotides matching TRBD2. The CDR3 covers 16 residues. Germline-derived CDR1 and CDR2 are MNHEY and SVGAGI. Trimming removed 0 bases from V and 7 bases from J; junction bases left unmatched: 8. The chain's CDR3 is CASSYSRLAGAGTQYF. Written as DNA, the CDR3 is TGTGCCAGCAGTTACTCGCGTCTAGCGGGGGCCGGGACCCAGTACTTC.

The CDR3 region has the DNA TGTGCCAGCAGCTTAGGACATGGTCAGCCCCAGCATTTT. Protein: CASSLGHGQPQHF. The chain has TRBV7-6 and TRBJ1-5; D gene ambiguous. The CDR3 is made up of 13 amino acids. Trimming took 1 base from V and 6 from J, leaving 7 bases between them. Germline assignment: CDR1 SGHVS and CDR2 FNYEAQ.

J is TRBJ2-5 and V is TRBV29-1; 9 bases fit TRBD1. With 6 bases clipped from V and 5 bases from J, the junction kept 7 bases outside the gene matches. The CDR3 consists of 13 residues. Germline V CDR1 and CDR2: SQVTM, ANQGSEA. This chain's CDR3 is CSVEQGARETQYF. CDR3 sequence (DNA): TGCAGCGTGGAACAGGGGGCCCGGGAGACCCAGTACTTC.

This chain connects TRBV15 to TRBJ1-2; D is perhaps TRBD1 (6 bases). The CDR3 loop spans 16 amino acids. V lost 0 bases to trimming and J lost 8 bases, with 19 bases between them. Looked up from germline, CDR1 is LNHNV and CDR2 is YYDKDF (reference sequence). CDR3 protein: CATSRDQTRGRYGYTF. For the CDR3, the DNA is TGTGCCACCAGCAGAGATCAGACCAGGGGTCGGTACGGCTACACCTTC.

The V gene is TRBV5-4, the J gene TRBJ2-7, with TRBD1 matching over 7 bases. V gave up 0 bases and J gave up 2 bases; unmatched junction bases: 11. The CDR3 consists of 17 residues. Germline CDR1 is SGHNT and CDR2 is YYREEE (reference sequence). DNA for the CDR3: TGTGCCAGCAGCTTGGGATCTCCGGGACAGATACCCTACGAGCAGTACTTC. This sequence encodes CASSLGSPGQIPYEQYF.

The chain uses TRBV6-1 and TRBJ2-1, with 8 bases identical to TRBD1. Trimming removed 7 bases from V and 4 bases from J; junction bases left unmatched: 9. Germline values: CDR1 MNHNS, CDR2 SASEGT. This CDR3 is 15 amino acids long. CDR3 nucleotide sequence: TGTGCCAGCACGACAGGGGACGGAGCTTACAATGAGCAGTTCTTC. It specifies CASTTGDGAYNEQFF.

The chain employs TRBV6-1 and TRBJ2-2; 10 nucleotides line up with TRBD2. The CDR3 consists of 16 residues. With 5 bases clipped from V and 1 base from J, the junction kept 4 bases outside the gene matches. CDR1 and CDR2 (germline): MNHNS, SASEGT. The CDR3 DNA reads TGTGCCAGCAGTAAAGGACTAGCGGTGAACACCGGGGAGCTGTTTTTT. It codes for CASSKGLAVNTGELFF.

V is TRBV5-6 and J is TRBJ1-4; D gene uncertain. The CDR3 extends over 13 amino acids. V lost 10 bases to trimming and J lost 3 bases, with 13 bases between them. Germline V gives CDR1 SGHDT, CDR2 YYEEEE. For the CDR3, the DNA is TGTGCCTCACGTTTGAGGGCTAATGAAAAACTGTTTTTT. Residues: CASRLRANEKLFF.

The genes are TRBV7-9 and TRBJ2-7, with D perhaps matching TRBD1 (6 bases). Germline CDR1 reads SEHNR; CDR2 reads FQNEAQ (reference sequence). The V end was cut by 8 bases, the J end by 6 bases, with 14 bases between. The CDR3 consists of 12 residues. CDR3 residues: CASDIQGTEQYF. The CDR3, as DNA: TGTGCCAGCGATATACAGGGCACCGAGCAGTACTTC.

This clone occurred once. This chain connects TRBV28 to TRBJ1-5, with D perhaps matching TRBD1 (6 bases). V lost 6 bases to trimming and J lost 3 bases, with 18 bases between them. CDR1 is MDHEN and CDR2 is SYDVKM in the germline V gene. CDR3 length: 16 residues. CDR3 residues: CASSDNPQGSNQPQHF. CDR3 DNA: TGTGCCAGCAGCGACAACCCACAGGGATCCAATCAGCCCCAGCATTTT.

The sample holds many counts of this clone. The chain links TRBV2 to TRBJ2-2, with D maybe TRBD2 (6 bases). Germline V lookup: CDR1 SNHLY, CDR2 FYNNEI. V was pared by 7 bases and J by 4 bases, with 10 bases between. The CDR3 spans 13 residues. The chain's CDR3 is CASTGLFTGELFF. CDR3 sequence (DNA): TGTGCCAGCACGGGACTGTTCACCGGGGAGCTGTTTTTT.

The CDR3, as DNA: TGTGCCAGCAGTCGGGACAGGGTTACGCGGCCCCAGCATTTT. This encodes CASSRDRVTRPQHF. The chain is built from TRBV6-1 and TRBJ1-5, with TRBD1 matching over 9 bases. The CDR3 spans 14 residues. Germline lookup yields CDR1 MNHNS and CDR2 SASEGT. Germline trimming cut 5 bases from V and 9 bases from J; bases unmatched to any gene: 8.

The CDR3 protein is CASSQLPSGSGEQFF. As DNA, the CDR3 is TGTGCCAGCAGCCAGTTGCCTAGCGGGAGCGGTGAGCAGTTCTTC. The chain carries TRBV7-6 and TRBJ2-1; 10 bases line up with TRBD2. This CDR3 comprises 15 residues. The J segment lost 9 bases and the V segment lost 5 bases, leaving 10 bases of the junction unmatched. CDR1 is SGHVS and CDR2 is FNYEAQ in the germline V gene.

V gene TRBV29-1 combines with J gene TRBJ2-1, with 7 positions matching TRBD2. The germline V gene encodes CDR1 SQVTM and CDR2 ANQGSEA. V gave up 7 bases and J gave up 9 bases; unmatched junction bases: 9. The CDR3 covers 12 residues. The CDR3 bases are TGCAGCGCTAAGCGGGATTCTGTTGAGCAGTTCTTC. As protein: CSAKRDSVEQFF.